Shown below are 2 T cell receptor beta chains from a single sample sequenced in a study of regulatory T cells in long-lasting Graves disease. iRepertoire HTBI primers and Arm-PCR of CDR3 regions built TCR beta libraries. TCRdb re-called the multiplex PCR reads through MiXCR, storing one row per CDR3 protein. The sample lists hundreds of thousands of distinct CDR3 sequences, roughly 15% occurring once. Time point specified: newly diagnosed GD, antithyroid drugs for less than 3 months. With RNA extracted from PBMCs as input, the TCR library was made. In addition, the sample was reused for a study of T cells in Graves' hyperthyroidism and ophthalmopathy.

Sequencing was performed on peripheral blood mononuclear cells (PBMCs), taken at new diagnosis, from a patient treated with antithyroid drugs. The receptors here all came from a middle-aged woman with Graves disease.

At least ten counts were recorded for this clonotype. The CDR3 here is CSVSQGAQPQHF. DNA for the CDR3: TGCAGCGTCTCACAGGGGGCCCAGCCCCAGCATTTT. This chain uses TRBV29-1 with TRBJ1-5; 9 bases agree with TRBD1. The trim removed 6 bases at V and 7 bases at J, leaving 4 bases unmatched. The CDR3 sequence is 12 residues long. Germline V gene lookup returns CDR1 SQVTM and CDR2 ANQGSEA.

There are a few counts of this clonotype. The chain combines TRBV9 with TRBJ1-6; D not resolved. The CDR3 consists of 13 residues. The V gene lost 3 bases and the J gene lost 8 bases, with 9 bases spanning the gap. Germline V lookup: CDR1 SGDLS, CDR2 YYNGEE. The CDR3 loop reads CASSAYSYSPLHF. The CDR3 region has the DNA TGTGCCAGCAGCGCTTACAGTTATTCACCCCTCCACTTT.